This TCR beta chain was obtained from a study of blood T cell repertoires in COVID-19. Whole-study context: Acute and convalescent COVID-19 specimens originated in the United States, Italy and Spain.

How the authors handled the data: Reference gene primer amplification gave nucleated cell count estimates. The protocol was immunoSEQ multiplex PCR, while the TCRdb copy is restricted to in-frame clones and leaves out a portion. That table furnishes V, J and clone size, whereas the DNA furnished D and trimming. This sample yields fewer than 250,000 clones, of which 83% are seen a single time; more than 5% belongs to the top ten. The sequenced sample was peripheral blood. This TCR came from a human donor in a cohort sampled during active COVID-19.

The CDR3 loop is CASSLDRGPSYEQYF. The CDR3 bases are TGTGCCAGCAGCTTAGACAGGGGGCCGAGCTACGAGCAGTACTTC. V is TRBV11-3 and J is TRBJ2-7; 8 positions agree with TRBD1. The CDR3 sequence is 15 residues long. Germline loops: CDR1 SGHNT, CDR2 YENEEA. Germline trimming cut 0 bases from V and 3 bases from J; bases unmatched to any gene: 4.